Listed below are T cell receptor beta chains from one sample, sequenced in a study of CD8+ T cells in alopecia areata. Sequencing was performed with immunoSEQ multiplex PCR; in TCRdb, only in-frame clones are kept and a portion is missing. The sample has some 120,000 clones, 45% to 65% seen once. This sample comprised CD4+ T cells sorted from blood, obtained at week 0. The receptor source for this set is a human donor with alopecia areata. CDR3s include the opening cysteine and the closing phenylalanine or tryptophan. Each record gives: J gene, V gene, CDR3 protein.

>TRBJ1-1|TRBV19
CASSNLLRGATEAFF
>TRBJ2-5|TRBV5-1
CASSLPGTMETQYF
>TRBJ1-5|TRBV5-1
CASSLSGTQDQPQHF
>TRBJ2-7|TRBV10-3
CAIRSGTGVSEQYF
>TRBJ1-4|TRBV29-1
CSADLEEKLFF
>TRBJ2-5|TRBV5-1
CASSFWPSGGYQETQYF
>TRBJ1-5|TRBV6-5
CASSSYGTGFNQPQHF
>TRBJ2-3|TRBV5-1
CASSLDGSHTQYF
>TRBJ1-5|TRBV5-5
CASSLDHRGKSNQPQHF
>TRBJ2-5|TRBV9
CASSVASQETQYF
>TRBJ1-5|TRBV19
CASSTGYGNQPQHF
>TRBJ1-2|TRBV6-1
CASSEAFFTGDGYTF
>TRBJ1-2|TRBV29-1
CSGWGAGNGDGYTF
>TRBJ1-2|TRBV7-2
CASSLVGTEGYGYTF
>TRBJ2-1|TRBV2
CASSPLGGLALWNEQFF
>TRBJ2-5|TRBV30
CAWMGAVETQYF
>TRBJ2-2|TRBV30
CALKTGTANTGELFF
>TRBJ2-7|TRBV2
CASSPDRISYEQYF
>TRBJ1-1|TRBV5-1
CASKLGLNTEAFF
>TRBJ2-3|TRBV7-8
CASSSRDRGLADTQYF
>TRBJ2-1|TRBV5-1
CASSLAWEQPGSYNEQFF
>TRBJ2-7|TRBV27
CASSLEGRGPSYEQYF
>TRBJ2-3|TRBV7-9
CASSLTRGTTDTQYF
>TRBJ2-5|TRBV6-1
CASSEFGQAKETQYF
>TRBJ2-2|TRBV19
CASSISIGTVDTGELFF
>TRBJ1-2|TRBV4-3
CASSQDGLQGDYGYTF
>TRBJ2-3|TRBV7-2
CASSSGLAGVPQYF
>TRBJ1-4|TRBV5-1
CASSLAVGQHEKLFF
>TRBJ1-2|TRBV27
CASRPGQNYGYTF
>TRBJ2-2|TRBV4-2
CASSQEHGSNTGELFF
>TRBJ2-7|TRBV5-1
CASSWDPSSGYEQYF
>TRBJ2-7|TRBV4-3
CASSPAGGIYYEQYF
>TRBJ2-3|TRBV7-2
CASSPGLAGGADTQYF
>TRBJ2-3|TRBV7-2
CASSLGTPSTDTQYF
>TRBJ2-7|TRBV9
CASSVFEREGEQYF
>TRBJ1-4|TRBV4-2
CASSQEPHLGGTLFF
>TRBJ1-1|TRBV7-9
CASTPAIGAASEAFF
>TRBJ1-2|TRBV5-4
CASSFSGTALIYGYTF
>TRBJ2-5|TRBV7-7
CASSPPASETQYF
>TRBJ2-2|TRBV6-6
CASSYPGQGRTGELFF
>TRBJ1-1|TRBV28
CASSPLGYRTNTEAFF
>TRBJ2-3|TRBV27
CASSLSRVWTDTQYF
>TRBJ1-2|TRBV7-3
CASSPGQGATIGQSYTF
>TRBJ1-2|TRBV28
CASSLAAGWSSGYTF
>TRBJ1-5|TRBV4-2
CASSQGGTGDQPQHF